These 15 T cell receptor beta chains came from one sample sequenced in a study of blood T cell repertoires in COVID-19. The assay was immunoSEQ multiplex PCR, and TCRdb's table has in-frame clones only and misses some. The profile shows roughly 40,000 clones, over 75% of them singletons. The source material was peripheral blood. The origin of the receptors is a human donor in a cohort sampled during active COVID-19.

In this sample, this clone turned up a few times. This chain uses TRBV6-6 with TRBJ1-5, with D possibly matching TRBD1 (5 bases). Germline loops: CDR1 MNHNY, CDR2 SVGAGI (reference sequence). Trimming cost V 6 bases and J 6 bases, with 12 bases left between them. The CDR3 covers 13 residues. The CDR3 coding sequence is TGTGCCAGCAGCCAGGGATTTCTTCAGCCCCAGCATTTT. Translated, it gives CASSQGFLQPQHF.

V is TRBV5-1 and J is TRBJ2-1; TRBD2 matches 13 bases. This CDR3 comprises 16 residues. V shed 0 bases and J 6 bases; nucleotides not matched to a gene: 3. Germline values: CDR1 SGHRS, CDR2 YFSETQ. CDR3 residues: CASSLVRTSGSNEQFF. CDR3 bases: TGCGCCAGCAGCTTGGTTCGGACTAGCGGGAGCAATGAGCAGTTCTTC.

This sequence joins TRBV30 and TRBJ1-5; a possible D gene is TRBD1 (5 bases). With 5 bases removed from V and 1 base from J, the gap between germline ends came to 12 bases. The CDR3 length is 14 residues. Germline values: CDR1 GTSNPN, CDR2 SVGIG (reference sequence). CDR3 bases: TGTGCCTGGGGGACGGGACTCAGCAATCAGCCCCAGCATTTT. This gives the protein CAWGTGLSNQPQHF. The full variable domain, completed using reference TRBV30 and TRBJ1-5, is SQTIHQWPATLVQPVGSPLSLECTVEGTSNPNLYWYRQAAGRGLQLLFYSVGIGQISSEVPQNLSASRPQDRQFILSSKKLLLSDSGFYLCAWGTGLSNQPQHFGDGTRLSIL.

The chain carries TRBV29-1 and TRBJ2-1; 7 nucleotides agree with TRBD1. The CDR3 spans 13 residues. Germline assignment: CDR1 SQVTM and CDR2 ANQGSEA. Losses at the gene ends were 4 bases for V and 10 bases for J; bases not matched to a gene: 10. The CDR3 here is CSVGVPTGKEQFF. The CDR3 nucleotides read TGCAGCGTTGGGGTTCCGACAGGGAAGGAGCAGTTCTTC.

The chain is built from TRBV9 and TRBJ2-7; 8 bases are shared with TRBD1. With V trimmed by 3 bases and J by 5 bases, 7 bases remained unmatched. The germline CDR1 and CDR2 sequences are SGDLS and YYNGEE. CDR3 length: 14 residues. Here the CDR3 DNA reads TGTGCCAGCAGCGCCGGACAGGGATTACACGAGCAGTACTTC. As protein: CASSAGQGLHEQYF.

This clone was observed once. This chain links TRBV5-1 with TRBJ2-3; TRBD1 might be the D (9 bases). The CDR3 runs to 19 residues. V shed 3 bases and J shed 2 bases, with 25 bases lying between them. The germline V gene encodes CDR1 SGHRS and CDR2 YFSETQ. The CDR3 sequence: CASSSRDRVSGRPTDTQYF. CDR3 in DNA: TGCGCCAGCAGCTCCCGGGACAGGGTAAGCGGGAGACCCACAGATACGCAGTATTTT.

The J gene is TRBJ2-5, the V gene TRBV2; 10 bases are a match to TRBD1. The CDR3 covers 15 residues. Germline lookup yields CDR1 SNHLY and CDR2 FYNNEI. V lost 6 bases to trimming and J lost 4 bases; unmatched junction nucleotides: 8. CDR3 in DNA: TGTGCCAGCAGACCGGGACAGGGGTGGGGAGAGACCCAGTACTTC. Translated: CASRPGQGWGETQYF. The variable domain in full, completed from reference TRBV2 and TRBJ2-5, reads EPEVTQTPSHQVTQMGQEVILRCVPISNHLYFYWYRQILGQKVEFLVSFYNNEISEKSEIFDDQFSVERPDGSNFTLKIRSTKLEDSAMYFCASRPGQGWGETQYFGPGTRLLVL.

The table lists this clone with a few counts. V and J are TRBV19 and TRBJ2-7, with 8 positions matching TRBD2. Per germline, CDR1 LNHDA and CDR2 SQIVND (reference sequence). CDR3 size: 17 residues. V trimming: 4 bases; J trimming: 2 bases; junction bases outside the gene matches: 13. CDR3 sequence (DNA): TGTGCCAGTAGTAAAGGGTTCCGGGGGGGCTTCACCTACGAGCAGTACTTC. Protein product: CASSKGFRGGFTYEQYF.

The chain carries TRBV3-1 (or the pseudogene TRBV3-2) and TRBJ2-2; 7 bases line up with TRBD1. V lost 4 bases, J lost 5 bases, and 7 bases stayed unmatched. Germline V gene sequence: CDR1 LGHDT, CDR2 YNNKEL (reference sequence). This CDR3 region has 15 residues. CDR3 in amino acids: CASSPRQGTTGELFF. The CDR3 DNA reads as TGTGCCAGCAGCCCCCGACAGGGAACAACCGGGGAGCTGTTTTTT.

This clone was counted once. The chain links TRBV24-1 to TRBJ2-1; 15 bases map to TRBD2. The V and J ends lost 5 bases and 7 bases, in that order; junction bases with no gene match: 8. Germline V gene sequence: CDR1 KGHDR, CDR2 SFDVKD. The CDR3 is made up of 17 amino acids. CDR3 residues: CATSASLGLAGGNEQFF. The CDR3 nucleotides read TGTGCCACCAGTGCCTCCTTGGGACTAGCGGGAGGTAATGAGCAGTTCTTC.

V is TRBV18 and J is TRBJ2-1; TRBD2 might be the D (6 bases). Trimming took off 3 bases at V and 0 bases at J, with 6 bases between the two ends. The CDR3 has 14 residues. CDR1 is KGHSH and CDR2 is LQKENI in the germline V gene. The CDR3 DNA reads TGTGCCAGCTCACCTAGCGGCTCCTACAATGAGCAGTTCTTC. It encodes CASSPSGSYNEQFF.

The chain joins TRBV6-2 or TRBV6-3 to TRBJ1-2; tentatively, D is TRBD1 (5 bases). With 2 bases removed from V and 7 bases from J, the gap between germline ends came to 14 bases. CDR1 and CDR2 (germline): MNHEY, SVGEGT. The CDR3 is 14 residues long. CDR3 nucleotide sequence: TGTGCCAGCAGTTACGCGGCAGGGAAGCTTGGCTACACCTTC. Its translation is CASSYAAGKLGYTF.

This chain joins TRBV27 and TRBJ1-1; 9 bases match TRBD1. Germline lookup yields CDR1 MNHEY and CDR2 SMNVEV (reference sequence). This CDR3 spans 16 amino acids. V lost 7 bases, J lost 3 bases, and 12 bases stayed unmatched. CDR3 DNA sequence: TGTGCCAGCACCCCTGGAACAGGGGGCGCGTACACTGAAGCTTTCTTT. Protein product: CASTPGTGGAYTEAFF.

V gene TRBV9 combines with J gene TRBJ2-7; D possibly corresponds to TRBD2 (6 bases). CDR1 and CDR2 (germline): SGDLS, YYNGEE. V lost 2 bases, J lost 3 bases, and 15 bases lay in between. CDR3 length equals 15 residues. Here the CDR3 reads CASSVATGRDYEQYF. For the CDR3, the DNA is TGTGCCAGCAGCGTCGCTACCGGGAGAGACTACGAGCAGTACTTC.

V gene TRBV5-8 combines with J gene TRBJ2-3, with 7 bases aligning to TRBD2. This CDR3 contains 15 residues. CDR1 is SGHTS, CDR2 YDEGEE, per germline. The V gene end was trimmed by 2 bases and the J gene end by 4 bases; junction bases not matched to a gene: 7. The DNA of the CDR3 is TGTGCCAGCAGCTTTTGGGCGGGAGAGTCAGATACGCAGTATTTT. As protein: CASSFWAGESDTQYF.